This T cell receptor beta chain stems from a study of blood T cell repertoires in COVID-19. Study at large: Sites in the United States, Italy and Spain provided acute and convalescent COVID-19 samples.

This CDR3 has 13 residues. The germline V gene encodes CDR1 SGDLS and CDR2 YYNGEE. V shed 2 bases and J shed 2 bases, with 8 bases lying between them. In the original processing: Estimation of nucleated cell counts was performed using reference gene primer amplification. The table came from immunoSEQ multiplex PCR; TCRdb's copy has only in-frame clones and leaves some out. V, J and clone size are taken as reported in that table, and D and trimming were inferred from the DNA itself. The sample lists fewer than 14,000 clones, over 80% occurring once. The source of this sequence is a human donor in a cohort sampled during active COVID-19. This chain uses TRBV9 with TRBJ2-7; no clear D. Sequencing was carried out using peripheral blood. The CDR3 is CASSVGEPYEQYF. CDR3 DNA sequence: TGTGCCAGCAGCGTGGGCGAACCCTACGAGCAGTACTTC.